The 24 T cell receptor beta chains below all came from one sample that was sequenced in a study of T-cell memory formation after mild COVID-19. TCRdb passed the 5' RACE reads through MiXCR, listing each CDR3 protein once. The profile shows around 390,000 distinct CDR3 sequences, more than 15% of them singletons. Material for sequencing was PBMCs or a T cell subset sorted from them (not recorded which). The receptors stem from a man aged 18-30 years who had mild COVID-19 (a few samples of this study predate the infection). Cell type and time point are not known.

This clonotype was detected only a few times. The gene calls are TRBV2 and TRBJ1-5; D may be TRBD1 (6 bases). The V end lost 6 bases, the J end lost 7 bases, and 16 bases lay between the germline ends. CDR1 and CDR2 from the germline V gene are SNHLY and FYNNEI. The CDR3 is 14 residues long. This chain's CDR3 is CASRASQGEQPQHF. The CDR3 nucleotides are TGTGCCAGCAGAGCTTCACAGGGAGAGCAGCCCCAGCATTTT. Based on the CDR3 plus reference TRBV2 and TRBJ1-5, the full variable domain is EPEVTQTPSHQVTQMGQEVILRCVPISNHLYFYWYRQILGQKVEFLVSFYNNEISEKSEIFDDQFSVERPDGSNFTLKIRSTKLEDSAMYFCASRASQGEQPQHFGDGTRLSIL.

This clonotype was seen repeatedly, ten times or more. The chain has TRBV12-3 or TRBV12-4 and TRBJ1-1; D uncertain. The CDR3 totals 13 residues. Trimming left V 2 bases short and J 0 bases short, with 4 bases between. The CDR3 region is CASSLSMNTEAFF. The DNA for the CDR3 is TGTGCCAGCAGTTTAAGTATGAACACTGAAGCTTTCTTT.

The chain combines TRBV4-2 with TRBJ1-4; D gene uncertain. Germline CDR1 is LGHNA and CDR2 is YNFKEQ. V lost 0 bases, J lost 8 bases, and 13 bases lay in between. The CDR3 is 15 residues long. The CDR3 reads CASSQESVDTEKLFF. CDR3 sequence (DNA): TGTGCCAGCAGCCAAGAGTCGGTTGATACGGAAAAACTGTTTTTT.

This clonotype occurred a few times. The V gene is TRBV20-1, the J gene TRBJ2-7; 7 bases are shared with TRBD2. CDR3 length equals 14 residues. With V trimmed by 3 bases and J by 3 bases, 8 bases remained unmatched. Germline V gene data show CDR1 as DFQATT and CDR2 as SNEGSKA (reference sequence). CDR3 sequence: CSARELGTNYEQYV. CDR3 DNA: TGCAGTGCTAGGGAACTCGGGACTAACTACGAGCAGTACGTC.

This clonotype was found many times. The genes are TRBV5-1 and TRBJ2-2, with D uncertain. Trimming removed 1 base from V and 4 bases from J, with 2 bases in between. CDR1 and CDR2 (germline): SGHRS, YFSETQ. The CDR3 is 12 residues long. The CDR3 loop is CASSLITGELFF. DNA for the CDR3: TGCGCCAGCAGCTTGATCACCGGGGAGCTGTTTTTT.

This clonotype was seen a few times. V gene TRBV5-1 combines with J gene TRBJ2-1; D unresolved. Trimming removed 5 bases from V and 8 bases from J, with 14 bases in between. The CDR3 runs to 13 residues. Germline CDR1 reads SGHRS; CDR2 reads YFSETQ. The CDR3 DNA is TGCGCCAGCAGGGGTAGGATTGTGGATGAGCAGTTCTTC. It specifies CASRGRIVDEQFF.

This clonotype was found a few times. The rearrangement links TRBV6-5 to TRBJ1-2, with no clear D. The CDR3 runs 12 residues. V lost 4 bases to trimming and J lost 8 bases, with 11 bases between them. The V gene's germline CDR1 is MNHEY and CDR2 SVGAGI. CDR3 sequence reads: CASSSSGLGYTF. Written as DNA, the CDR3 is TGTGCCAGCAGTTCTTCCGGACTCGGCTACACCTTC.

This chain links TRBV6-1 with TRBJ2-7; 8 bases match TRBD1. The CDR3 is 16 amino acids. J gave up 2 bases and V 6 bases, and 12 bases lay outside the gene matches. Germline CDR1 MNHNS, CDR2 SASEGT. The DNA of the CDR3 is TGTGCCAGCAGGAAAAAGACAGGGGCCAAAGCCTACGAGCAGTACGTC. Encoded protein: CASRKKTGAKAYEQYV.

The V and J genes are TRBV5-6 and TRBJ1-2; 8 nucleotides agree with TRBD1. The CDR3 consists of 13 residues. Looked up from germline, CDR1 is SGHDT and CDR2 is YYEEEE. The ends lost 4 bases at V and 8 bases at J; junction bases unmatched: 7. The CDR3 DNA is TGTGCCAGCAGCGCCGGACAGGGTCGAGGCTACACCTTC. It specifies CASSAGQGRGYTF.

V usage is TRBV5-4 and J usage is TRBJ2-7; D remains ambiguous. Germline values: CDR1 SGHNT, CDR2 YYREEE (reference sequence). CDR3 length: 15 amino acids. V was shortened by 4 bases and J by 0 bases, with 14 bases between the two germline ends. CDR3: CASSPGGRSSYEQYF. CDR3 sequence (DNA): TGTGCCAGCAGCCCCGGCGGACGGAGCTCCTACGAGCAGTACTTC.

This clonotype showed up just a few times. In DNA form, the CDR3 reads TGTGCCAGCAGCCTAACCCAGGGCTGGAAGACCCAGTACTTC. Amino acids: CASSLTQGWKTQYF. The rearrangement links TRBV7-2 to TRBJ2-5, with D tentatively TRBD1 (5 bases). The germline CDR1 and CDR2 sequences are SGHTA and FQGNSA. The V end was cut by 5 bases, the J end by 6 bases, with 16 bases between. The CDR3 extends over 14 amino acids.

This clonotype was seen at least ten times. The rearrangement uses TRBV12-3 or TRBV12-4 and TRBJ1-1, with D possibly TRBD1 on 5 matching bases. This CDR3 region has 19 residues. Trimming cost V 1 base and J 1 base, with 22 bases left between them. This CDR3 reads CASSLGPRVSMARNTEAFF. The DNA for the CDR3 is TGTGCCAGCAGTTTAGGCCCCAGGGTGTCTATGGCTCGGAACACTGAAGCTTTCTTT.

The CDR3 protein is CASSWGTTYEQYV. DNA of the CDR3: TGTGCCAGCAGCTGGGGGACTACCTACGAGCAGTACGTC. The chain carries TRBV7-2 and TRBJ2-7; 7 bases align to TRBD2. This CDR3 is built from 13 residues. Germline-derived CDR1 and CDR2 are SGHTA and FQGNSA. With 4 bases clipped from V and 2 bases from J, the junction kept 2 bases outside the gene matches.

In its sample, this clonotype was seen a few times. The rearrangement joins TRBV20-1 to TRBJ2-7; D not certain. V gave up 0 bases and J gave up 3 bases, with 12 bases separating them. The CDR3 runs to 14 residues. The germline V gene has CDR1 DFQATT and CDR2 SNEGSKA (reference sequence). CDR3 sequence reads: CSARDLTSLYEQYF. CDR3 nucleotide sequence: TGCAGTGCTAGAGATCTAACCTCCCTCTACGAGCAGTACTTC.

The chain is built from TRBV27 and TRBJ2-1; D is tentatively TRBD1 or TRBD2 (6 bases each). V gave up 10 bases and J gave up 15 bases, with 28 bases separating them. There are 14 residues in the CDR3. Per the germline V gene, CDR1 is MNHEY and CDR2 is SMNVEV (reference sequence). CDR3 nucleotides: TGTGCCACCTCTAGGACGGGGGCCTACAATGAGGGGTTCTTC. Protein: CATSRTGAYNEGFF.

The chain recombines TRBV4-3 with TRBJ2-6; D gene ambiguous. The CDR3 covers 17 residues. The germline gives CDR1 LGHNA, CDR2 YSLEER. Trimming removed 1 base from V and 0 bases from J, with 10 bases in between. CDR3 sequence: CASSQGVASSGANVLTF. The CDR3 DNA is TGCGCCAGCAGCCAAGGGGTCGCGAGCTCTGGGGCCAACGTCCTGACTTTC.

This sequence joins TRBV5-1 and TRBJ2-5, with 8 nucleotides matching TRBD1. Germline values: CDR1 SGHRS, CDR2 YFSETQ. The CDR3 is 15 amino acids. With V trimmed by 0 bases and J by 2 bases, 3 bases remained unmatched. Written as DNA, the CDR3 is TGCGCCAGCAGCTTGGACAGGGGGGTTCAAGAGACCCAGTACTTC. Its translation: CASSLDRGVQETQYF.

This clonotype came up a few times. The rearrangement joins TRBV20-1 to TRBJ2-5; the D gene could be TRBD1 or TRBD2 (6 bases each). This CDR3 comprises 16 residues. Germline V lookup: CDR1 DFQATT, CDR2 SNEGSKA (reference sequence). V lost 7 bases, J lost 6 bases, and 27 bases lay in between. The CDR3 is CSGEEPAGIRGQTQYF. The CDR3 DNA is TGCAGTGGTGAAGAGCCGGCCGGGATCCGGGGGCAGACCCAGTACTTC.

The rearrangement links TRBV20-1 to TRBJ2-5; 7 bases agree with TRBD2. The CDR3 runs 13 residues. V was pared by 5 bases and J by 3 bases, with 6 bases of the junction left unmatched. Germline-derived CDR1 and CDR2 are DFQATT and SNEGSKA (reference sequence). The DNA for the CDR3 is TGCAGTGCTTATGTCGGGGGGAAAGAGACCCAGTACTTC. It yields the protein CSAYVGGKETQYF.

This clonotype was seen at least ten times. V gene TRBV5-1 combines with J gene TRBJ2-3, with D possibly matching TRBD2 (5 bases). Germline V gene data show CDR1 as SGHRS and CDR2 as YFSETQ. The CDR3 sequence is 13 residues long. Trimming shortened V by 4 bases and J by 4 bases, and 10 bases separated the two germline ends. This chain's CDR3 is CASSSEGADTQYF. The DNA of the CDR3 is TGCGCCAGCAGCAGCGAGGGCGCAGATACGCAGTATTTT.

The CDR3 loop reads CASSHASGFRTDTQYF. In DNA form, the CDR3 reads TGCGCCAGCAGCCACGCTAGCGGGTTCCGCACAGATACGCAGTATTTT. The chain uses TRBV4-3 and TRBJ2-3; 8 bases are shared with TRBD2. Per the germline V gene, CDR1 is LGHNA and CDR2 is YSLEER. V dropped 3 bases and J dropped 1; count of bases not matched to a gene: 6. This CDR3 comprises 16 residues.

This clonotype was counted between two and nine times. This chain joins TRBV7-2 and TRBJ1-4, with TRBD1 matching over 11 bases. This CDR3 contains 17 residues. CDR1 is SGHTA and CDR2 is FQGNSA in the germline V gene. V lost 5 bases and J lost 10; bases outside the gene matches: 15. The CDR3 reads CASSRGRVRTGGGKLFF. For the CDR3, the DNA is TGTGCCAGCAGCCGAGGCCGAGTGAGGACAGGGGGCGGAAAACTGTTTTTT.

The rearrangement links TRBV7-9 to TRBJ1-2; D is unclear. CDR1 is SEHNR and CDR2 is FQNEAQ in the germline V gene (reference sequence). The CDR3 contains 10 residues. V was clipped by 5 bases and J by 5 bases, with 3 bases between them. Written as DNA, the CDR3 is TGTGCCAGCAGCGGTTATGGCTACACCTTC. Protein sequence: CASSGYGYTF.

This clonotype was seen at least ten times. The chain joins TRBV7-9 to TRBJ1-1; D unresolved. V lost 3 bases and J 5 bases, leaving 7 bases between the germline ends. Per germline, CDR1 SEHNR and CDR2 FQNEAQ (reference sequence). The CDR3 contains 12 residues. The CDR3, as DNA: TGTGCCAGCAGCTTGCTGGGGACTGAAGCTTTCTTT. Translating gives CASSLLGTEAFF.